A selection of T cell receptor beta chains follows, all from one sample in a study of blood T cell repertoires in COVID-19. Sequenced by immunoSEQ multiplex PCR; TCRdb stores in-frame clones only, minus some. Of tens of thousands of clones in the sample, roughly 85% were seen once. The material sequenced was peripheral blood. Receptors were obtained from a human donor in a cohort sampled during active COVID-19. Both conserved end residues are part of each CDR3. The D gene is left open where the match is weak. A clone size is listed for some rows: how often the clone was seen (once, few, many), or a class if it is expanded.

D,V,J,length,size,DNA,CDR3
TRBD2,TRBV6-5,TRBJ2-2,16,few,TGTGCCAGCAGTTATACGCGCGGGACTAGGGCCGGGGAGCTGTTTTTT,CASSYTRGTRAGELFF
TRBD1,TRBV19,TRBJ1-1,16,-,TGTGCCAGTAAGAGTCAGGGGGCTTTATTTGGAACTGAAGCTTTCTTT,CASKSQGALFGTEAFF
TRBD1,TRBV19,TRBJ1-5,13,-,TGTGCCAACACACCGGGACAGTATCAGCCCCAGCATTTT,CANTPGQYQPQHF
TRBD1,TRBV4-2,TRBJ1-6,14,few,TGTGCCAGCAGCCAAGGACAGGGCGGTTCACCCCTCCACTTT,CASSQGQGGSPLHF
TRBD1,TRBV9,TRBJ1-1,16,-,TGTGCCAGCAGCGTAGACGTCAGGGGGCAGAACACTGAAGCTTTCTTT,CASSVDVRGQNTEAFF
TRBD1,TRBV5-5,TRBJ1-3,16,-,TGTGCCAGCAGCCCCATGACAGGGCCCTCTGGAAACACCATATATTTT,CASSPMTGPSGNTIYF
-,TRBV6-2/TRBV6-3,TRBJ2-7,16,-,TGTGCCAGCAGTTACTTCAAGAGACAGGTTACCTACGAGCAGTACTTC,CASSYFKRQVTYEQYF
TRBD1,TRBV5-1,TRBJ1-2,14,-,TGCGCCAGCAGCTCGGGACAGGGTAACTATGGCTACACCTTC,CASSSGQGNYGYTF
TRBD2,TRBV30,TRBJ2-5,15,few,TGTGCCTGGAGTGTGTTGTCTAGCGGGCAAGAGACCCAGTACTTC,CAWSVLSSGQETQYF
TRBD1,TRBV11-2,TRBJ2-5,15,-,TGTGCCAGCAGCCCTGCCGGGACAGGGATCGGGACCCAGTACTTC,CASSPAGTGIGTQYF
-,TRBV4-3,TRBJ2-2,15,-,TGCGCCAGCAGCCCCAGTGGGAGTGGCACCGGGGAGCTGTTTTTT,CASSPSGSGTGELFF
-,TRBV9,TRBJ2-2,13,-,TGTGCCAGCAGCGCTGCGGCTACCGGGGAGCTGTTTTTT,CASSAAATGELFF
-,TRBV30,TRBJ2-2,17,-,TGTGCCTGGAGCGACCTGATAGCGGACCTTTTCACCGGGGAGCTGTTTTTT,CAWSDLIADLFTGELFF
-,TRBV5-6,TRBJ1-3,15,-,TGTGCCAGCAGCTTGGAATATGGCAGTGGAAACACCATATATTTT,CASSLEYGSGNTIYF
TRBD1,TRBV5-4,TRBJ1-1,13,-,TGTGCCAGCAGCCCGGGACAGTTCACTGAAGCTTTCTTT,CASSPGQFTEAFF
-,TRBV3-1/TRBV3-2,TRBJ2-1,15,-,TGTGCCAGCAGCTACACAGGGACGGATTACAATGAGCAGTTCTTC,CASSYTGTDYNEQFF
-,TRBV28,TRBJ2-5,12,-,TGTGCCAGCAGCGGAGGGTACGGGGCCCAGTACTTC,CASSGGYGAQYF
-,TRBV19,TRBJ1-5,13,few,TGTGCCAGTAGTGGCACAGGAAATCAGCCCCAGCATTTT,CASSGTGNQPQHF
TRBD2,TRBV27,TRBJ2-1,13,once,TGTGCCAGCAGGGGACTAGCTGACAATGAGCAGTTCTTC,CASRGLADNEQFF
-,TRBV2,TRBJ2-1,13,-,TGTGCCAGCAGTGATCTTAGCTCGGTTGAGCAGTTCTTC,CASSDLSSVEQFF
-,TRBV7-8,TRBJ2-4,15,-,TGTGCCAGCAGCTTAGATAGGGCCGGGAGCCACATTCAGTACTTC,CASSLDRAGSHIQYF
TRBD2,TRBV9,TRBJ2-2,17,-,TGTGCCAGCAGCGTAGAAACGGGACTAGCGAACACCGGGGAGCTGTTTTTT,CASSVETGLANTGELFF
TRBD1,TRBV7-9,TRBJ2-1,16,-,TGTGCCAGCAGCTCCCGGGGGACAGGGGTTGGCAATGAGCAGTTCTTC,CASSSRGTGVGNEQFF
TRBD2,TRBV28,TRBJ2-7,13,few,TGTGCCAGCACCCTTAGCGGGGGCTACGAGCAGTACTTC,CASTLSGGYEQYF
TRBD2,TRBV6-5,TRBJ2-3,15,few,TGTGCCAGCAGCAGGACTAGCGGGAGTACAGATACGCAGTATTTT,CASSRTSGSTDTQYF
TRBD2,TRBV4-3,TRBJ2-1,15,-,TGCGCCAGCAGCCATGGACTAGCGGGGAACAATGAGCAGTTCTTC,CASSHGLAGNNEQFF
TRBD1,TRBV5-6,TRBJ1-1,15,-,TGTGCCAGCAGCCTCCGGACAGGGGGCAACACTGAAGCTTTCTTT,CASSLRTGGNTEAFF
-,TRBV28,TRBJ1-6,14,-,TGTGCCAGCAGTTTAAGGGGCTTCTATTCACCCCTCCACTTT,CASSLRGFYSPLHF
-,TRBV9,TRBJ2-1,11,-,TGTGCCAGCAGCGTAACTGGTGAGCAGTTCTTC,CASSVTGEQFF
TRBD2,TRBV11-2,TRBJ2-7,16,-,TGTGCCAGCAGCTCTCTACCGGGACTAGCGGGAGAGGAGCAGTACTTC,CASSSLPGLAGEEQYF
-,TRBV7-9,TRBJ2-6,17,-,TGTGCCAGCAGCTCTCAGGGTATCTCCCCTGGGGCCAACGTCCTGACTTTC,CASSSQGISPGANVLTF
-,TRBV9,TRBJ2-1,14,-,TGTGCCAGCAGCGAGGGGGAATCCTACAATGAGCAGTTCTTC,CASSEGESYNEQFF
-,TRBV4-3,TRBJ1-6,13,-,TGCGCCAGCAGCCAAGACCCTAGTGGGTCCCTCCACTTT,CASSQDPSGSLHF
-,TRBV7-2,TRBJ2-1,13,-,TGTGCCAGCAGCTTAGCTCCCCCTCGTGAGCAGTTCTTC,CASSLAPPREQFF
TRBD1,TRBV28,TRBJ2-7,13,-,TGTGCCAGCAGACGGGACAGTCCATACGAGCAGTACTTC,CASRRDSPYEQYF
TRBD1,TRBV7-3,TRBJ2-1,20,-,TGTGCCAGCAGCCAAAGGTGGGACAGGGCACCCACGCAAAGTTACAATGAGCAGTTCTTC,CASSQRWDRAPTQSYNEQFF
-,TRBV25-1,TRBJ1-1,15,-,TGTGCCAGCAGTGCCACAGCAGGGGCGAACACTGAAGCTTTCTTT,CASSATAGANTEAFF
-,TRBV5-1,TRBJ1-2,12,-,TGCGCCAGCAGCTTTGGTCTAGATGGCTACACCTTC,CASSFGLDGYTF
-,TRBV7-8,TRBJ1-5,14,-,TGTGCCAGCAGCTTGGCCTTCGGAGAACAGCCCCAGCATTTT,CASSLAFGEQPQHF
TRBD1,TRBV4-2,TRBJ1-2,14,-,TGTGCCAGCAGCCCGCGGACAGGGGGCTGGGGCTACACCTTC,CASSPRTGGWGYTF
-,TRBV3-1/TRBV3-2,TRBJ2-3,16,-,TGTGCCAGCAGCGCCGGCGGGGCCTTACTCACAGATACGCAGTATTTT,CASSAGGALLTDTQYF
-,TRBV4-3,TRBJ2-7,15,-,TGCGCCAGCAGCCAAGCAGCGAGCTTACCCTACGAGCAGTACTTC,CASSQAASLPYEQYF
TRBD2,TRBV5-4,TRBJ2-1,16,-,TGTGCCAGCAGCCGCCTAGGGACTAGCGGTTACAATGAGCAGTTCTTC,CASSRLGTSGYNEQFF
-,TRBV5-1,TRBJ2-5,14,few,TGCGCCAGCAGGCTCCAGGGGTCTCAAGAGACCCAGTACTTC,CASRLQGSQETQYF
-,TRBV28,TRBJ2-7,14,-,TGTGCCAGCAGGACGGCGGGACTTGTTGGCGAGCAGTACTTC,CASRTAGLVGEQYF
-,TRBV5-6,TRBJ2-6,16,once,TGTGCCAGCAGCTTGAGGGGCCCCACGGGGGCCAACGTCCTGACTTTC,CASSLRGPTGANVLTF
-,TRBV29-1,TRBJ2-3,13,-,TGCAGCGTTCCCTATCAAAAGCCGGATACGCAGTATTTT,CSVPYQKPDTQYF
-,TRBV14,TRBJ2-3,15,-,TGTGCCAGCAGCCCACCTCTAAGATGGTTGGATACGCAGTATTTT,CASSPPLRWLDTQYF
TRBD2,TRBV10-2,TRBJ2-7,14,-,TGCGCCAGCGTGGGGCTAGCGGGACTCGACGAGCAGTACTTC,CASVGLAGLDEQYF
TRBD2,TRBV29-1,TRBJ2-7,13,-,TGCAGCGGACTAGCGGGAAATGCGGACGAGCAGTACTTC,CSGLAGNADEQYF
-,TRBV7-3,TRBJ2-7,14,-,TGTGCCAGTTTAGCGGTCGAAGGGGGGGTCGAGCAGTACTTC,CASLAVEGGVEQYF
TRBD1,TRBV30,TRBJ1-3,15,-,TGTGCCTGGAGAGACAGGGGGTTCTCTGGAAACACCATATATTTT,CAWRDRGFSGNTIYF
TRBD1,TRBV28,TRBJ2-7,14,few,TGTGCCAGCAGTTCGCCTAGCCGACAGGGCGAGCAGTACTTC,CASSSPSRQGEQYF
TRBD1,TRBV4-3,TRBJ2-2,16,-,TGCGCCAGCAGCCAAGAGGGGACAGACAACACCGGGGAGCTGTTTTTT,CASSQEGTDNTGELFF
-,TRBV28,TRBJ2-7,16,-,TGTGCCAGCAGTTTAAGTACCCGCTTGGTGGGGCACGAGCAGTACTTC,CASSLSTRLVGHEQYF